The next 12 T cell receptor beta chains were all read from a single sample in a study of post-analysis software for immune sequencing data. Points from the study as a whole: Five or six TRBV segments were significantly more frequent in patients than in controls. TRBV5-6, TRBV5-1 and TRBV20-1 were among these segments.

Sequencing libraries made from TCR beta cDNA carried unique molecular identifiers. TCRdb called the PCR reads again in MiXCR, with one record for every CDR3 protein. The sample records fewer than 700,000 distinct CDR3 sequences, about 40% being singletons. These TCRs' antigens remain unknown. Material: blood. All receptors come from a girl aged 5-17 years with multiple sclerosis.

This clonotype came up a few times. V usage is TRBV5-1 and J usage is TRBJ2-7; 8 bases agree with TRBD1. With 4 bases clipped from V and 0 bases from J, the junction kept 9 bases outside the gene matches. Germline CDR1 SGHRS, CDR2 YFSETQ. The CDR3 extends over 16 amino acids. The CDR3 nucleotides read TGCGCCAGCAGCACGGGCACGACAGGGGTCTCCTACGAGCAGTACTTC. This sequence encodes CASSTGTTGVSYEQYF.

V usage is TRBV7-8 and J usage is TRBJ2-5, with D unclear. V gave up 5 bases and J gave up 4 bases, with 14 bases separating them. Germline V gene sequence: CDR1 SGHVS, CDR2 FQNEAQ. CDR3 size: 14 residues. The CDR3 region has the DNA TGTGCCAGCAGCCTTCTTACCTGGGGAGAGACCCAGTACTTC. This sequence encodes CASSLLTWGETQYF.

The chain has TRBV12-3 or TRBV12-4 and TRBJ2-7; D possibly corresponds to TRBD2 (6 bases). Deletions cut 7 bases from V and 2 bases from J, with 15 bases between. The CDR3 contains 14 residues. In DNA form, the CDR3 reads TGTGCCAGCACCGGAGGGCCTGGACCCTACGAGCAGTACTTC. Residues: CASTGGPGPYEQYF.

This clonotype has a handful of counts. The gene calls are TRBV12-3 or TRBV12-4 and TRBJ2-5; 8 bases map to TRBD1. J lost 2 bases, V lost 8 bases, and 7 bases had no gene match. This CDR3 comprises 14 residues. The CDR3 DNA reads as TGTGCCAGCGGATCAGGGACAGGACAAGAGACCCAGTACTTC. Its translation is CASGSGTGQETQYF.

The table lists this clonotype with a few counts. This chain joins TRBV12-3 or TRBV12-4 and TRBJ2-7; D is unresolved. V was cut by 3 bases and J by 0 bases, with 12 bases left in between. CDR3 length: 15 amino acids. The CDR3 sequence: CASSFAAVSSYEQYF. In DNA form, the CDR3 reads TGTGCCAGCAGTTTTGCAGCTGTGAGCTCCTACGAGCAGTACTTC.

CDR3 DNA: TGTGCCAGCAGTACGTTCGGGAGCACTGAAGCTTTCTTT. Amino acids: CASSTFGSTEAFF. The chain combines TRBV25-1 with TRBJ1-1; D unresolved. The CDR3 contains 13 residues. V was trimmed by 5 bases and J by 4 bases, leaving 11 bases between them. Germline V lookup: CDR1 MGHDK, CDR2 SYGVNS.

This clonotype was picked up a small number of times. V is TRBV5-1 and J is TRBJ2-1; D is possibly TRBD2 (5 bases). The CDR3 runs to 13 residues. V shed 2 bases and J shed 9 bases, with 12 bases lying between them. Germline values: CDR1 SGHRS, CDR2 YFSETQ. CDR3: CASSFGGNGEQFF. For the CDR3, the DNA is TGCGCCAGCAGCTTTGGAGGCAATGGTGAGCAGTTCTTC.

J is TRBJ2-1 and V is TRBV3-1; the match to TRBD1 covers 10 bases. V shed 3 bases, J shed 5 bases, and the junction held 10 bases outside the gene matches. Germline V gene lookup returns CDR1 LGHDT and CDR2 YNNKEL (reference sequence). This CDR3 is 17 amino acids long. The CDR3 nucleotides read TGTGCCAGCAGCCAGAGACCGACAGGGGGCGCGAACAATGAGCAGTTCTTC. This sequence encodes CASSQRPTGGANNEQFF.

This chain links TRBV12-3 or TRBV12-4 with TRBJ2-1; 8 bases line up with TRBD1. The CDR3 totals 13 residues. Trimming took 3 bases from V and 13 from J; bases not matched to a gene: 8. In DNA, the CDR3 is TGTGCCAGCAGTTTCGGGACAGGCCGAAGACAGTTCTTC. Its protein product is CASSFGTGRRQFF.

The CDR3 DNA reads as TGTGCCAGCAGGCCGAGTTACTCCTACAATGAGCAGTACTTC. Protein: CASRPSYSYNEQYF. V gene TRBV12-3 or TRBV12-4 combines with J gene TRBJ2-1; D call uncertain. The J call may not be correct, given that the DNA end is closer to TRBJ2-7. The CDR3 spans 14 residues.

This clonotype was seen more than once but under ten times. The CDR3 is CASSYGGVTEAFF. The DNA for the CDR3 is TGCGCCAGCAGCTATGGCGGAGTCACTGAAGCTTTCTTT. The chain is built from TRBV5-1 and TRBJ1-1; D gene unclear. Trimming took off 3 bases at V and 4 bases at J, with 10 bases between the two ends. The CDR3 totals 13 residues. From germline, CDR1 is SGHRS and CDR2 YFSETQ.

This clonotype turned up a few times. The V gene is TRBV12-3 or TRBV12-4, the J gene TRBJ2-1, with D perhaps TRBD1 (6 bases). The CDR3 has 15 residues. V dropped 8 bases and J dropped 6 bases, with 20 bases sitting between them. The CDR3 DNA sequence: TGTGCCAGCGCCACCCGGGACAAGGGGGTCAATGAGCAGTTCTTC. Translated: CASATRDKGVNEQFF.